The clone carrying this T cell receptor beta chain was seen many times. Trimming pared 1 base from V and 2 bases from J, leaving 8 bases between. This CDR3 comprises 14 residues. The germline V gene has CDR1 LNHDA and CDR2 SQIVND (reference sequence). MiXCR was run by TCRdb on the 5' RACE reads, yielding one entry per CDR3 protein. The profile shows 150,000 or so distinct CDR3 sequences, under 4.5% of them singletons. This sample is drawn from a study of identical twins. This receptor was obtained from a man aged 18 to 29 in good health. Sequences were obtained from memory T cells sorted from blood. This rearrangement joins TRBV19 to TRBJ1-2, with no clear D. The CDR3 region has the DNA TGTGCCAGTAGTATAGCAGGCACCAACTATGGCTACACCTTC. It yields the protein CASSIAGTNYGYTF. Using reference TRBV19 and TRBJ1-2 for the parts outside the CDR3, the full variable domain is DGGITQSPKYLFRKEGQNVTLSCEQNLNHDAMYWYRQDPGQGLRLIYYSQIVNDFQKGDIAEGYSVSREKKESFPLTVTSAQKNPTAFYLCASSIAGTNYGYTFGSGTRLTVV.